Below, one T cell receptor beta chain is given with its context. These data come from a study of blood T cell repertoires in COVID-19. Enrolled during active infection, Seattle patients were then followed longitudinally. The data were produced by immunoSEQ multiplex PCR, yet TCRdb's version contains in-frame clones alone and is incomplete. The sample lists under 200,000 clones, roughly nine tenths occurring once. Germline V CDR1 and CDR2: MGHDK, SYGVNS. The CDR3 covers 14 residues. The junction had 1 base not matched to a gene; V was cut back by 5 bases and J by 0 bases. This chain connects TRBV25-1 to TRBJ2-3; 8 nucleotides agree with TRBD2. The specimen was peripheral blood. This sequence originates from a woman aged 55-70 years with COVID-19, enrolled during active disease. The CDR3 DNA reads TGTGCCAGCAGTCCGGGAGGGAGCACAGATACGCAGTATTTT. Amino acids: CASSPGGSTDTQYF. The whole variable domain, filled in from reference TRBV25-1 and TRBJ2-3, reads EADIYQTPRYLVIGTGKKITLECSQTMGHDKMYWYQQDPGMELHLIHYSYGVNSTEKGDLSSESTVSRIRTEHFPLTLESARPSHTSQYLCASSPGGSTDTQYFGPGTRLTVL.